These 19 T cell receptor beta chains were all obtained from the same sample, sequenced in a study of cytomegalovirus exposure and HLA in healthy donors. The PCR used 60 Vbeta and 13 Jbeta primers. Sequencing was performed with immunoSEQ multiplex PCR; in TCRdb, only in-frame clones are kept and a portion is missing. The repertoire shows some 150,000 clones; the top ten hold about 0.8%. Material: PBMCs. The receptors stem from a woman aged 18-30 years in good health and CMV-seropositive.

The CDR3 here is CASRVHGQNTEAFF. The CDR3 bases are TGTGCCAGCAGAGTACACGGACAGAACACTGAAGCTTTCTTT. This rearrangement joins TRBV6-1 to TRBJ1-1; D is perhaps TRBD1 (5 bases). Trimming stripped 6 bases from V and 1 base from J, with 12 bases between. Germline V lookup: CDR1 MNHNS, CDR2 SASEGT. The CDR3 consists of 14 residues.

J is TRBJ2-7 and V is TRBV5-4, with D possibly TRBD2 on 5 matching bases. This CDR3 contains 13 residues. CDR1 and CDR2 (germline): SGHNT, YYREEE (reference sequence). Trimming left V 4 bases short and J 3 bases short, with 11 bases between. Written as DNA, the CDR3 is TGTGCCAGCAGCCCCGGGGATAACTACGAGCAGTACTTC. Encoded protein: CASSPGDNYEQYF.

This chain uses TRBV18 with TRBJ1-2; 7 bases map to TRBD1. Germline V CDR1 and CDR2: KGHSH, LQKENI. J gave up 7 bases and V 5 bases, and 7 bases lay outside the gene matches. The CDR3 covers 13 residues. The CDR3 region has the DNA TGTGCCAGCTCAGAGGACAGGCGAGCTGGCTACACCTTC. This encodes CASSEDRRAGYTF.

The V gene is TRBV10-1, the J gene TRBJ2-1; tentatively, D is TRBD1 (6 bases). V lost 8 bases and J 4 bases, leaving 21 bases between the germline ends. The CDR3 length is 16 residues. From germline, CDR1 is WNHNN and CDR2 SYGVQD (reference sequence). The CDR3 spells CASGRSTGTLYNEQFF. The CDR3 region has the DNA TGCGCCAGCGGGCGCTCAACAGGGACCCTGTACAATGAGCAGTTCTTC.

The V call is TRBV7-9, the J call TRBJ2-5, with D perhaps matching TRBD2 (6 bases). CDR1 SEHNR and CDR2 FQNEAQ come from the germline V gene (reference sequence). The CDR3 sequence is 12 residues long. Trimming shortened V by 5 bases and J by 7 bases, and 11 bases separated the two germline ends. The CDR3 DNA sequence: TGTGCCAGCAGCGTACTGGGAGGGACCCAGTACTTC. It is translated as CASSVLGGTQYF.

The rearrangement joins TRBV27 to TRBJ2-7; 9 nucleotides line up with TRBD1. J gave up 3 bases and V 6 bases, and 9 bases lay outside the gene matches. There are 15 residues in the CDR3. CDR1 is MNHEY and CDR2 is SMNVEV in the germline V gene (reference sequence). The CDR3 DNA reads TGTGCCAGCAGGTCTACCGGGACAGGGAACTACGAGCAGTACTTC. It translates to CASRSTGTGNYEQYF.

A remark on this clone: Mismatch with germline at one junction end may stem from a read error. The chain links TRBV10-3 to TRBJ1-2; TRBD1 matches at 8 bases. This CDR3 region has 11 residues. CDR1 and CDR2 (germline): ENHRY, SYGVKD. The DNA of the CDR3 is TGTGCCATCATTCAATCAGGGGGCCTCGCCTTC. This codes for CAIIQSGGLAF.

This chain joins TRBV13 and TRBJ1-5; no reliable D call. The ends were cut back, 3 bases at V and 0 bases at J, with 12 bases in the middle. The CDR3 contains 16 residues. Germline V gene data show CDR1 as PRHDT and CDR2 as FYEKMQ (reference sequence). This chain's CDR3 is CASSFGGTPSNQPQHF. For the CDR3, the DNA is TGTGCCAGCAGCTTCGGAGGTACCCCTAGCAATCAGCCCCAGCATTTT.

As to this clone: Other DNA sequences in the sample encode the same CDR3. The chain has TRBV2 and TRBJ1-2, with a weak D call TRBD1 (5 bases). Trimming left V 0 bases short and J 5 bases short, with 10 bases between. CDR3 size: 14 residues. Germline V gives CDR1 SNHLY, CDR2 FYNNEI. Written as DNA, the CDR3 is TGTGCCAGCAGTGAAGCGCGGGGGGGATATGGCTACACCTTC. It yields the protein CASSEARGGYGYTF.

CDR3 sequence (DNA): TGTGCCAGCAGCTTAGGAGGGTTCGATCTGGGTGGCTACACCTTC. It is translated as CASSLGGFDLGGYTF. The chain carries TRBV7-6 and TRBJ1-2; D not resolved. Germline values: CDR1 SGHVS, CDR2 FNYEAQ. The CDR3 has 15 amino acids. V was trimmed by 1 base and J by 7 bases, leaving 16 bases between them.

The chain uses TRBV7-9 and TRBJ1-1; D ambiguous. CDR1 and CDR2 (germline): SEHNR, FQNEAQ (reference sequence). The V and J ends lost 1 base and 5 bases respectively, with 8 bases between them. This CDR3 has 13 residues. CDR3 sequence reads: CASSLESGTEAFF. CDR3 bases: TGTGCCAGCAGCTTAGAGTCGGGAACTGAAGCTTTCTTT.

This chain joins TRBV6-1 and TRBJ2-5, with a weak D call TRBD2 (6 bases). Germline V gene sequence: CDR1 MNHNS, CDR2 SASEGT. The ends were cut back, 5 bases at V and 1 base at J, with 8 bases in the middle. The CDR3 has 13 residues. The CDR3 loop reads CASSSSVQETQYF. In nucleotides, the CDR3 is TGTGCCAGCAGTTCTAGCGTCCAAGAGACCCAGTACTTC.

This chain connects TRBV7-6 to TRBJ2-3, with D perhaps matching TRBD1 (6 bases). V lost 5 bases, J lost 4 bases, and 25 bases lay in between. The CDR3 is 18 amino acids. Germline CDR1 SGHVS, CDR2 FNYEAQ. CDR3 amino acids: CASSQKARGRIMADTQYF. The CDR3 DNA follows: TGTGCCAGCAGCCAAAAGGCCAGGGGACGGATCATGGCAGATACGCAGTATTTT.

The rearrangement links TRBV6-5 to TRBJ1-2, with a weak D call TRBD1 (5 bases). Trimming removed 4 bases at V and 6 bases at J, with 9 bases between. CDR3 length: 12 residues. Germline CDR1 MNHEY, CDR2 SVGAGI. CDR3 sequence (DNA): TGTGCCAGCAGTTCGACGACAGATGGCTACACCTTC. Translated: CASSSTTDGYTF.

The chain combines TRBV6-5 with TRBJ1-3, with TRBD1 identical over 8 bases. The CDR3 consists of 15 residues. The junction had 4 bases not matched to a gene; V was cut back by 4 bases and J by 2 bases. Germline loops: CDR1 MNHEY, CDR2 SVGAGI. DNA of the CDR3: TGTGCCAGCAGTTTATGGACAGGGACTGGAAACACCATATATTTT. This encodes CASSLWTGTGNTIYF.

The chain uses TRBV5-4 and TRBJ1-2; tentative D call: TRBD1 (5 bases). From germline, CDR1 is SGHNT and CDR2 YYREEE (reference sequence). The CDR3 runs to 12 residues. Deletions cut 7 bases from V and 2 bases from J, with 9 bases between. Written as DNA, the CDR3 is TGTGCCAGCGGGGCAGGGAACTATGGCTACACCTTC. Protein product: CASGAGNYGYTF.

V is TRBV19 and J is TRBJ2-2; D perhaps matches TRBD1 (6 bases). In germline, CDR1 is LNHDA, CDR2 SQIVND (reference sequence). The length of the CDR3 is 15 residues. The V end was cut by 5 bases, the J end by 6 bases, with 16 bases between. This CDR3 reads CASSLLGAGPGELFF. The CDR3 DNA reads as TGTGCCAGTAGTCTTCTGGGGGCTGGTCCCGGGGAGCTGTTTTTT.

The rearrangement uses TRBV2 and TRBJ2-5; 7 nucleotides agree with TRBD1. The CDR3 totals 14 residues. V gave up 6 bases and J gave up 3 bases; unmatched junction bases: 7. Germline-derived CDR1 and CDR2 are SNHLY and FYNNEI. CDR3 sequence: CASSPATGKETQYF. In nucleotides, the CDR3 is TGTGCCAGCAGCCCCGCGACAGGGAAAGAGACCCAGTACTTC.

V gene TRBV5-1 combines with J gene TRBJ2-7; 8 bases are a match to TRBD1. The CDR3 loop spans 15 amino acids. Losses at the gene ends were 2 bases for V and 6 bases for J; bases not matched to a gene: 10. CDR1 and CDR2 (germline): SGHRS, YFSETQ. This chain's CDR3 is CASSLYTGGALEQYF. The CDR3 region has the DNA TGCGCCAGCAGCTTATATACAGGGGGTGCCCTCGAGCAGTACTTC.